This T cell receptor beta chain was observed in a study of OX40 agonist ivuxolimab in advanced cancers. Study-wide background: Dose-escalation patients' cancers were hepatocellular carcinoma, melanoma, renal cell or head and neck cancer. The study's findings and limits: Averaged across samples, CD8+ T cells carried more expanded clones than CD4+ did.

Germline loops: CDR1 MGHRA, CDR2 YSYEKL. V lost 1 base, J lost 4 bases, and 0 bases stayed unmatched. The CDR3 extends over 13 amino acids. Assay used: immunoSEQ multiplex PCR; TCRdb lists only in-frame clones, some missing. In the table there are about 22,000 clones, less than 90% of which are singletons. Regarding this clone: Antigen: not known.

This chain connects TRBV4-1 to TRBJ2-5; 7 bases agree with TRBD2. The material was CD4+ or CD8+ T cells sorted from blood, obtained in a trial of the OX40 agonist ivuxolimab. The receptor comes from an adult with an advanced solid tumor such as melanoma, head and neck, liver or kidney cancer. The CDR3 DNA reads TGCGCCAGCAGCCAAGCGGGGGGAGAGACCCAGTACTTC. As protein: CASSQAGGETQYF.